These 20 T cell receptor beta chains were sequenced from one sample in a study of a mutant IDH1 vaccine in newly diagnosed glioma. Time point here: week 11, during vaccination. Topical imiquimod was applied with each vaccine dose, which held 300 ug of mutant IDH1 20-mer peptide. The table came from immunoSEQ multiplex PCR; TCRdb's copy has only in-frame clones and leaves some out. The sample shows approximately 25,000 clones, about 78% of them seen only once. No antigens are known for them. The source was PBMCs, collected from a glioma patient whose treatment included an IDH1 peptide vaccine. These receptors were obtained from a woman younger than 30 with glioma.

The V call is TRBV15, the J call TRBJ2-5; D possibly uses TRBD1 or TRBD2 (5 bases each). CDR3 length equals 15 residues. Germline values: CDR1 LNHNV, CDR2 YYDKDF (reference sequence). Trimming cost V 0 bases and J 4 bases, with 12 bases left between them. CDR3 DNA: TGTGCCACCAGCAGAGATACTCCAGGGACAGAGACCCAGTACTTC. Its translation: CATSRDTPGTETQYF.

This chain links TRBV13 with TRBJ2-5; D is undetermined. Germline values: CDR1 PRHDT, CDR2 FYEKMQ (reference sequence). The CDR3 is 14 residues long. Trimming pared 5 bases from V and 4 bases from J, leaving 14 bases between. In DNA form, the CDR3 reads TGTGCCAGCAGCCCTAATACTATGTTAGAGACCCAGTACTTC. It is translated as CASSPNTMLETQYF.

This clone was seen only once. The rearrangement links TRBV2 to TRBJ2-1; the D is unclear. This CDR3 spans 11 amino acids. Germline V gives CDR1 SNHLY, CDR2 FYNNEI. V lost 4 bases to trimming and J lost 5 bases, with 3 bases between them. CDR3 protein: CASSAHNEQFF. For the CDR3, the DNA is TGTGCCAGCAGTGCCCACAATGAGCAGTTCTTC.

Only a few counts were recorded for this clone. The chain recombines TRBV2 with TRBJ1-2, with D perhaps TRBD1 (5 bases). V was trimmed by 4 bases and J by 2 bases, leaving 14 bases between them. The CDR3 sequence is 15 residues long. CDR1 SNHLY and CDR2 FYNNEI come from the germline V gene. CDR3 region: CASSAGHSGNYGYTF. For the CDR3, the DNA is TGTGCCAGCAGTGCAGGGCATTCGGGCAACTATGGCTACACCTTC.

V is TRBV7-6 and J is TRBJ1-6; D remains ambiguous. The germline V gene has CDR1 SGHVS and CDR2 FNYEAQ. This CDR3 contains 15 residues. V gave up 0 bases and J gave up 7 bases, with 10 bases separating them. The chain's CDR3 is CASSLASGQNSPLHF. The CDR3 coding sequence is TGTGCCAGCAGCTTAGCATCCGGCCAAAATTCACCCCTCCACTTT.

In its sample, this clone was seen a few times. The V call is TRBV2, the J call TRBJ1-5; D not resolved. The germline V gene encodes CDR1 SNHLY and CDR2 FYNNEI. The CDR3 has 15 residues. Between the trimmed V and J ends, which lost 4 bases and 0 bases, there was a span of 10 bases. The CDR3 sequence is CASSANDLSNQPQHF. The DNA of the CDR3 is TGTGCCAGCAGTGCTAATGACCTTAGCAATCAGCCCCAGCATTTT. Using reference TRBV2 and TRBJ1-5 for the parts outside the CDR3, the full variable domain is EPEVTQTPSHQVTQMGQEVILRCVPISNHLYFYWYRQILGQKVEFLVSFYNNEISEKSEIFDDQFSVERPDGSNFTLKIRSTKLEDSAMYFCASSANDLSNQPQHFGDGTRLSIL.

V gene TRBV7-9 combines with J gene TRBJ1-4; 9 bases match TRBD1. The CDR3 has 15 residues. CDR1 SEHNR and CDR2 FQNEAQ come from the germline V gene (reference sequence). The V segment lost 2 bases and the J segment 8 bases; nucleotides outside the gene matches: 6. CDR3 sequence reads: CASSLLGTGHEKLFF. The DNA of the CDR3 is TGTGCCAGCAGCTTACTGGGGACAGGGCACGAAAAACTGTTTTTT.

V gene TRBV7-2 combines with J gene TRBJ2-1; no firm D call. Trimming took 3 bases from V and 1 from J, leaving 7 bases between them. There are 14 residues in the CDR3. The germline V gene has CDR1 SGHTA and CDR2 FQGNSA. The CDR3 DNA reads as TGTGCCAGCAGCTTCCTCAGTTCCTACAATGAGCAGTTCTTC. This encodes CASSFLSSYNEQFF.

The chain links TRBV6-7 to TRBJ2-6, with D hard to call. TRBV6-7 is known as an ORF, though its function is uncertain. This CDR3 has 15 amino acids. Trimming removed 4 bases at V and 1 base at J, with 8 bases between. The CDR3 is CASSSLGSGANVLTF. The CDR3 bases are TGTGCCAGCAGTTCCCTGGGGTCTGGGGCCAACGTCCTGACTTTC.

This clone has a handful of counts. The V call is TRBV7-9, the J call TRBJ2-1; perhaps TRBD1 as D (6 bases). This CDR3 comprises 14 residues. Germline-derived CDR1 and CDR2 are SEHNR and FQNEAQ (reference sequence). Trimming removed 7 bases from V and 12 bases from J, with 22 bases in between. The CDR3 is CASTLGTQGHGQFF. The CDR3 DNA follows: TGTGCCAGCACCCTGGGGACGCAGGGGCATGGGCAGTTCTTC.

The J gene is TRBJ1-5, the V gene TRBV4-1, with D possibly being TRBD1 (6 bases). There are 15 residues in the CDR3. Germline CDR1 reads MGHRA; CDR2 reads YSYEKL. Trimming pared 4 bases from V and 5 bases from J, leaving 15 bases between. The CDR3 sequence: CASSPYPRGYQPQHF. CDR3 DNA: TGCGCCAGCAGCCCCTATCCCAGGGGCTATCAGCCCCAGCATTTT.

This clone was recorded only once. CDR3 bases: TGTGCCAGCAGCTTAGCCGGACCTCAAAATGAGCAGTTCTTC. This encodes CASSLAGPQNEQFF. This chain joins TRBV7-2 and TRBJ2-1; D ambiguous. This CDR3 is 14 amino acids long. Trimming cost V 0 bases and J 7 bases, with 10 bases left between them. Looked up from germline, CDR1 is SGHTA and CDR2 is FQGNSA.

This clone appeared a single time. This chain connects TRBV19 to TRBJ2-5, with TRBD1 matching 11 bases. The germline V gene encodes CDR1 LNHDA and CDR2 SQIVND (reference sequence). The CDR3 loop spans 15 amino acids. V shed 5 bases and J 2 bases; nucleotides not matched to a gene: 4. CDR3 DNA sequence: TGTGCCAGTAGTCCGGGACAGGGGGAACAAGAGACCCAGTACTTC. This gives the protein CASSPGQGEQETQYF.

The V gene is TRBV30, the J gene TRBJ2-7, with TRBD2 matching over 12 bases. Germline CDR1 reads GTSNPN; CDR2 reads SVGIG (reference sequence). CDR3 size: 17 residues. The trim removed 1 base at V and 0 bases at J, leaving 7 bases unmatched. The CDR3 here is CAWSATTSGGYSYEQYF. The CDR3 DNA reads TGTGCCTGGAGTGCCACGACTAGCGGGGGATACTCCTACGAGCAGTACTTC. The entire variable domain, with the rest obtained from reference TRBV30 and TRBJ2-7, is as follows: SQTIHQWPATLVQPVGSPLSLECTVEGTSNPNLYWYRQAAGRGLQLLFYSVGIGQISSEVPQNLSASRPQDRQFILSSKKLLLSDSGFYLCAWSATTSGGYSYEQYFGPGTRLTVT.

This sequence joins TRBV9 and TRBJ2-1; 8 bases align to TRBD2. V was clipped by 4 bases and J by 5 bases; unmatched bases: 8. From germline, CDR1 is SGDLS and CDR2 YYNGEE. The CDR3 runs 15 residues. CDR3 amino acids: CASSPPLAANNEQFF. The CDR3 DNA sequence: TGTGCCAGCAGCCCCCCACTAGCGGCTAACAATGAGCAGTTCTTC.

The V gene is TRBV10-3, the J gene TRBJ2-5; no clear D gene. The CDR3 runs 11 residues. CDR1 and CDR2 (germline): ENHRY, SYGVKD. V was shortened by 4 bases and J by 4 bases, with 4 bases between the two germline ends. CDR3 residues: CAISVGETQYF. DNA of the CDR3: TGTGCCATCAGTGTAGGAGAGACCCAGTACTTC.

V is TRBV15 and J is TRBJ2-2; the match to TRBD2 covers 9 bases. The CDR3 consists of 16 residues. The junction had 5 bases not matched to a gene; V was cut back by 2 bases and J by 4 bases. Germline V lookup: CDR1 LNHNV, CDR2 YYDKDF (reference sequence). The CDR3 nucleotides read TGTGCCACCAGCAGACCAAGCGGGGGGAGCACCGGGGAGCTGTTTTTT. Protein: CATSRPSGGSTGELFF.

This clone was seen a single time. The chain's CDR3 is CAWSQGPSVGNTIYF. CDR3 DNA: TGTGCCTGGAGTCAGGGTCCCTCCGTCGGGAACACCATATATTTT. The V call is TRBV30, the J call TRBJ1-3; perhaps TRBD1 as D (5 bases). The CDR3 covers 15 residues. Trimming left V 2 bases short and J 7 bases short, with 18 bases between. Germline loops: CDR1 GTSNPN, CDR2 SVGIG (reference sequence).

By its share, this clone is medium-sized. This chain joins TRBV4-3 and TRBJ1-4; D is uncertain. V was clipped by 3 bases and J by 8 bases, with 10 bases between them. Germline V lookup: CDR1 LGHNA, CDR2 YSLEER. The CDR3 is made up of 13 amino acids. CDR3 amino acids: CASSHPVGEKLFF. The CDR3 DNA follows: TGCGCCAGCAGCCATCCAGTTGGAGAAAAACTGTTTTTT.

V usage is TRBV9 and J usage is TRBJ2-7; D remains ambiguous. CDR3 size: 15 residues. V lost 4 bases to trimming and J lost 3 bases, with 17 bases between them. Germline CDR1 is SGDLS and CDR2 is YYNGEE. The CDR3: CASSPVLNGYYEQYF. DNA of the CDR3: TGTGCCAGCAGCCCAGTTTTGAACGGGTACTACGAGCAGTACTTC.